This T cell receptor (beta chain) is drawn from a study of cytomegalovirus exposure and HLA in healthy donors. Study-level results: Productive rates of about 87% or about 30% were seen for most TCR beta V segments in an earlier analysis.

A note on this clone: Its antigen is still unknown.

The CDR3 contains 12 residues. Germline V gene data show CDR1 as KGHSH and CDR2 as LQKENI. V lost 6 bases and J lost 4, with 9 bases in between. The PCR employed 60 Vbeta primers together with 13 Jbeta primers. The table came from immunoSEQ multiplex PCR; TCRdb's copy has only in-frame clones and leaves some out. The sample carries approximately 90,000 clones, roughly 80% recorded once. Material for sequencing was PBMCs. V usage is TRBV18 and J usage is TRBJ2-5; TRBD2 is a possible D gene (5 bases). The origin of this receptor is a man aged 25-45 years in good health and CMV-seronegative. DNA of the CDR3: TGTGCCAGCTCGCGAGAGGGAGAGACCCAGTACTTC. This encodes CASSREGETQYF.